These 4 T cell receptor beta chains were all obtained from the same sample, sequenced in a study of Ad26.COV2.S vaccination and SARS-CoV-2 variants. Data came from immunoSEQ multiplex PCR; TCRdb stores just in-frame clones and leaves some out. The sample gives 400,000 to 450,000 clones, over 80% of which show up once; roughly 1.7% is in the top ten. Treatment denoted: roughly 18 received Ad26.COV2.S at low or high dose, single or two shots; a few received placebo; per-sample allocation not given. The samples date from day 63 after the first vaccine or placebo injection. The specimen comprised peripheral blood, sampled in a trial of Ad26.COV2.S vaccine versus placebo. These receptors all stem from a person aged 18 to 59 who received the Ad26.COV2.S COVID-19 vaccine or a placebo.

The rearrangement links TRBV6-5 to TRBJ1-5; D uncertain. V was clipped by 5 bases and J by 0 bases, with 11 bases between them. Germline V gene data show CDR1 as MNHEY and CDR2 as SVGAGI. The CDR3 length is 15 residues. CDR3 loop: CASSRPRFSNQPQHF. CDR3 bases: TGTGCCAGCAGTCGACCGCGGTTTAGCAATCAGCCCCAGCATTTT.

The chain carries TRBV9 and TRBJ2-3, with D possibly TRBD2 on 7 matching bases. This CDR3 contains 16 residues. Germline lookup yields CDR1 SGDLS and CDR2 YYNGEE. V was pared by 4 bases and J by 3 bases, with 18 bases between. This CDR3 is CASSTRGGGYTDTQYF. CDR3 coding DNA: TGTGCCAGCAGCACCCGAGGGGGGGGCTATACAGATACGCAGTATTTT.

V gene TRBV6-1 combines with J gene TRBJ1-5; maybe TRBD1 (5 bases). V lost 3 bases and J 3 bases, leaving 12 bases between the germline ends. The CDR3 sequence is 15 residues long. Germline V gene data show CDR1 as MNHNS and CDR2 as SASEGT. CDR3 in DNA: TGTGCCAGCAGTGACACGACAGTGACCAATCAGCCCCAGCATTTT. Amino acid sequence: CASSDTTVTNQPQHF.

This chain links TRBV6-5 with TRBJ2-3; D gene ambiguous. This CDR3 has 12 amino acids. Trimming removed 8 bases from V and 1 base from J, with 7 bases in between. Germline loops: CDR1 MNHEY, CDR2 SVGAGI. The CDR3 sequence: CASHSGTDTQYF. CDR3 in DNA: TGTGCCAGCCACTCAGGCACAGATACGCAGTATTTT.